The entry that follows covers one T cell receptor beta chain sequence. It was with random hexamers that 0.5 to 1 ug RNA was reverse transcribed. TCRdb recomputed calls from the immunoSEQ multiplex PCR reads with MiXCR, one row per CDR3 protein. The table includes a few hundred thousand distinct CDR3 sequences, 95% detected once. The germline V gene has CDR1 MNHEY and CDR2 SMNVEV (reference sequence). Germline trimming cut 5 bases from V and 6 bases from J; bases unmatched to any gene: 4. The CDR3 is made up of 14 amino acids. The sample originates from a study of CD8 T cells in Susac syndrome. This receptor was obtained from a human donor with multiple sclerosis. This chain connects TRBV27 to TRBJ2-7; TRBD2 agrees at 13 bases. Sequenced: CD4+ T cells from PBMCs. CDR3 bases: TGTGCCAGCAGTCCGACTAGCGGGAGGATCGAGCAGTACTTC. This codes for CASSPTSGRIEQYF.